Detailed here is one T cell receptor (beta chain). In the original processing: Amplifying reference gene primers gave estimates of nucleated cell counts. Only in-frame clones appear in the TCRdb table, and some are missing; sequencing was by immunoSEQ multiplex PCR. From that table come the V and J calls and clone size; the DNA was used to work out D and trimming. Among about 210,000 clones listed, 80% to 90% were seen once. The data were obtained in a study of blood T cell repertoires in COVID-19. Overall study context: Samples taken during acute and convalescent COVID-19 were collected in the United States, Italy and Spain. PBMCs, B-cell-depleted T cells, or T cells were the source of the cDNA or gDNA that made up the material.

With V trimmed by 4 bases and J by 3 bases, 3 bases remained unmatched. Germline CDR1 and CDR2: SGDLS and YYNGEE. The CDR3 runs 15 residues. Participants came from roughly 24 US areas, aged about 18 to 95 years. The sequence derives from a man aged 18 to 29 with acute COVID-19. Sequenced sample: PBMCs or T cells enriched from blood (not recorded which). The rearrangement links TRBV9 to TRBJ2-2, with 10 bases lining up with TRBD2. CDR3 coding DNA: TGTGCCAGCAGCATCCTAGCGGGAGACACCGGGGAGCTGTTTTTT. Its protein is CASSILAGDTGELFF.